The clone carrying this T cell receptor beta chain was seen at least ten times. MiXCR was run by TCRdb on the RT-PCR reads, yielding one entry per CDR3 protein. The repertoire holds under 550,000 distinct CDR3 sequences, with roughly 7.9% as singletons. The sample originates from a study of response to subunit inactivated influenza vaccine. V dropped 4 bases and J dropped 3 bases, with 10 bases sitting between them. This CDR3 comprises 14 residues. CDR1 SGHNT and CDR2 YYREEE come from the germline V gene (reference sequence). Sequenced material: PBMCs from blood, taken about 23 months after vaccination. The TCR sequence derives from a man between 50 and 69 years old who received an inactivated influenza vaccine. The chain uses TRBV5-4 and TRBJ2-2; D is unclear. The CDR3 sequence: CASSQRRDTGELFF. The CDR3 bases are TGTGCCAGCAGCCAACGTAGGGACACCGGGGAGCTGTTTTTT.